Following are 8 T cell receptor beta chains from one sample sequenced in a study of PD-1 blockade in classical Hodgkin lymphoma. All trial patients relapsed after autologous stem cell transplantation. Data came from immunoSEQ multiplex PCR; TCRdb stores just in-frame clones and leaves some out. This table holds about 30,000 clones, 71% found once. Sequenced material: peripheral blood mononuclear cells (PBMCs), taken before the second cycle of nivolumab. These receptors were taken from a human donor with classical Hodgkin lymphoma.

The chain couples TRBV14 to TRBJ2-7; no definite D call. The CDR3 sequence is 13 residues long. Trimming took 0 bases from V and 3 from J, leaving 6 bases between them. CDR1 SGHDN and CDR2 FVKESK come from the germline V gene. The CDR3 spells CASSQERVYEQYF. CDR3 bases: TGTGCCAGCAGCCAAGAGCGTGTCTACGAGCAGTACTTC.

The rearrangement links TRBV4-3 to TRBJ2-1; perhaps TRBD1 as D (5 bases). The CDR3 totals 15 residues. Germline CDR1 and CDR2: LGHNA and YSLEER. V lost 4 bases to trimming and J lost 5 bases, with 15 bases between them. CDR3 sequence (DNA): TGCGCCAGCAGCCTCCGTTGGACAATGAACAATGAGCAGTTCTTC. It encodes CASSLRWTMNNEQFF.

This chain joins TRBV2 and TRBJ1-2; the D gene is possibly TRBD1 (6 bases). Germline CDR1 and CDR2: SNHLY and FYNNEI. With 1 base removed from V and 2 bases from J, the gap between germline ends came to 8 bases. The CDR3 length is 14 residues. CDR3 coding DNA: TGTGCCAGCAGTGAAGTGGACAGCAACTATGGCTACACCTTC. Residues: CASSEVDSNYGYTF. Full variable domain (missing parts from reference TRBV2 and TRBJ1-2): EPEVTQTPSHQVTQMGQEVILRCVPISNHLYFYWYRQILGQKVEFLVSFYNNEISEKSEIFDDQFSVERPDGSNFTLKIRSTKLEDSAMYFCASSEVDSNYGYTFGSGTRLTVV.

J is TRBJ2-5 and V is TRBV15; 8 nucleotides align to TRBD1. The CDR3 covers 18 residues. The germline CDR1 and CDR2 sequences are LNHNV and YYDKDF (reference sequence). The J segment lost 1 base and the V segment lost 5 bases, leaving 15 bases of the junction unmatched. Written as DNA, the CDR3 is TGTGCCACCAGCCCCGGGCTTAGGACAGGGATGATCCAAGAGACCCAGTACTTC. It yields the protein CATSPGLRTGMIQETQYF.

V and J are TRBV5-1 and TRBJ2-5, with a weak D call TRBD1 (5 bases). Germline assignment: CDR1 SGHRS and CDR2 YFSETQ. CDR3 length: 14 amino acids. V dropped 7 bases and J dropped 5 bases, with 18 bases sitting between them. The CDR3 spells CASGKDRPGETQYF. The CDR3 nucleotides read TGCGCCAGCGGAAAGGACCGCCCAGGGGAGACCCAGTACTTC. Variable domain in full (rest from reference TRBV5-1 and TRBJ2-5): KAGVTQTPRYLIKTRGQQVTLSCSPISGHRSVSWYQQTPGQGLQFLFEYFSETQRNKGNFPGRFSGRQFSNSRSEMNVSTLELGDSALYLCASGKDRPGETQYFGPGTRLLVL.

This clone was counted a few times. The genes are TRBV19 and TRBJ2-3; 8 bases align to TRBD1. CDR1 LNHDA and CDR2 SQIVND come from the germline V gene (reference sequence). This CDR3 has 15 amino acids. V lost 6 bases, J lost 3 bases, and 8 bases stayed unmatched. CDR3 nucleotides: TGTGCCAGTAGCCTGCGACAGGGGCAGACAGATACGCAGTATTTT. Protein sequence: CASSLRQGQTDTQYF.

The chain couples TRBV27 to TRBJ2-3, with TRBD1 matching 9 bases. The germline V gene has CDR1 MNHEY and CDR2 SMNVEV (reference sequence). The V gene end was trimmed by 8 bases and the J gene end by 0 bases; junction bases not matched to a gene: 0. The CDR3 is made up of 13 amino acids. The DNA for the CDR3 is TGTGCCAGCGGACAGGGGAGCACAGATACGCAGTATTTT. This codes for CASGQGSTDTQYF.

The rearrangement uses TRBV7-8 and TRBJ2-5; the D call may be TRBD1 or TRBD2 (5 bases each). This CDR3 has 14 amino acids. The germline V gene has CDR1 SGHVS and CDR2 FQNEAQ. V was clipped by 5 bases and J by 2 bases, with 12 bases between them. The CDR3 loop reads CASSILGRQETQYF. DNA for the CDR3: TGTGCCAGCAGCATACTGGGACGACAAGAGACCCAGTACTTC.